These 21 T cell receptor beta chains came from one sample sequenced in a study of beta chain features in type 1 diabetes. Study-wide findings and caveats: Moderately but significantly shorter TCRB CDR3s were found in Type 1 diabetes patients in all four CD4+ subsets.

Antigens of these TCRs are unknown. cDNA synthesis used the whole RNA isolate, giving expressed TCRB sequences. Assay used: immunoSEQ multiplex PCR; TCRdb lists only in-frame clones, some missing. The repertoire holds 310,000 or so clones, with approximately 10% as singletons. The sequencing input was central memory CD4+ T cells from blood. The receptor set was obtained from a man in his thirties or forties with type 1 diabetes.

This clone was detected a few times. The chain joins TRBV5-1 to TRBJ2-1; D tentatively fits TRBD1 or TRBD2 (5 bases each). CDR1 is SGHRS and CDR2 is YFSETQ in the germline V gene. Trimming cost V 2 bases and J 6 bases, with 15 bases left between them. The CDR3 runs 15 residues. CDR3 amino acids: CASSFNGASPNEQFF. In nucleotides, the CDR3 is TGCGCCAGCAGCTTTAACGGGGCTAGCCCCAATGAGCAGTTCTTC.

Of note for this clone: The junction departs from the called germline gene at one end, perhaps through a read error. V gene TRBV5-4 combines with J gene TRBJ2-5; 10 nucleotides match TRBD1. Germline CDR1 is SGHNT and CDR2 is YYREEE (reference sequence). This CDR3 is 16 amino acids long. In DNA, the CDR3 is TGCGCCAGCAGCCAAGATTCCCGGACAGGGGGGGAGACCCAGTACTTC. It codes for CASSQDSRTGGETQYF.

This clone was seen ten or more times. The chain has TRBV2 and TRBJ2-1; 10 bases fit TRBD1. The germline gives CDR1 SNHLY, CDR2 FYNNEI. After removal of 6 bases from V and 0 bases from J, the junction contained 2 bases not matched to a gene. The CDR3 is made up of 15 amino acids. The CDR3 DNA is TGTGCCAGCAGGGGGACAGGGGCCTCCTACAATGAGCAGTTCTTC. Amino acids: CASRGTGASYNEQFF.

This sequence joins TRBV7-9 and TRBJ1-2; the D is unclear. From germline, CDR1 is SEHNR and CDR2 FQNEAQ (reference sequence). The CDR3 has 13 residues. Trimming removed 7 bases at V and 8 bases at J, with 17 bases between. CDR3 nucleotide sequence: TGTGCCAGCAACGTGGGCACCTTTCAAGGCTACACCTTC. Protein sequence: CASNVGTFQGYTF.

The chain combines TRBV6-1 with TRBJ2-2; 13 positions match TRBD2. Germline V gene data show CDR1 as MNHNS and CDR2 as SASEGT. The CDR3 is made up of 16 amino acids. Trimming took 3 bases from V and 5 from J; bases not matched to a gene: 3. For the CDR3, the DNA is TGTGCCAGCAGTGAGGGACTAGCGGGGCTTACCGGGGAGCTGTTTTTT. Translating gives CASSEGLAGLTGELFF.

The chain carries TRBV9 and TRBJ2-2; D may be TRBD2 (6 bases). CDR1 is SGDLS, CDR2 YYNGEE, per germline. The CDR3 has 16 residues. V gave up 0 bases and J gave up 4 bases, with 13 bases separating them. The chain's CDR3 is CASSVVGRGSTGELFF. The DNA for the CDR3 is TGTGCCAGCAGCGTAGTGGGTCGGGGGAGCACCGGGGAGCTGTTTTTT.

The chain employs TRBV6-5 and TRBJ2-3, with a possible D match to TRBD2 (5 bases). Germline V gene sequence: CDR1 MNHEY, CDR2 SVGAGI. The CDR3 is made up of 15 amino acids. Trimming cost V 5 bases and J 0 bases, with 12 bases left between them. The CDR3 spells CASSNRDLSTDTQYF. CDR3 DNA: TGTGCCAGCAGTAACCGGGATTTGAGCACAGATACGCAGTATTTT.

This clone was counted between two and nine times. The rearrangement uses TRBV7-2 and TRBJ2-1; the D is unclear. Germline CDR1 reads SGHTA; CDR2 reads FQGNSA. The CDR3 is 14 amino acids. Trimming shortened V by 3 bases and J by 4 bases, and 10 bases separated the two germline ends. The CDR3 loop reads CASSFGTEYNEQFF. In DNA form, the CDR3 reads TGTGCCAGCAGCTTCGGAACAGAGTACAATGAGCAGTTCTTC.

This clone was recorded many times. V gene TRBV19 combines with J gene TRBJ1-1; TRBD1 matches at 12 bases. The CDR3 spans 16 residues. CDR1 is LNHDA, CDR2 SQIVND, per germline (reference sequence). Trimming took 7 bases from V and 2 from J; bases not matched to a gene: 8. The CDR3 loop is CASTGDRGLRNTEAFF. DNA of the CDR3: TGTGCCAGTACCGGGGACAGGGGGCTTCGAAACACTGAAGCTTTCTTT.

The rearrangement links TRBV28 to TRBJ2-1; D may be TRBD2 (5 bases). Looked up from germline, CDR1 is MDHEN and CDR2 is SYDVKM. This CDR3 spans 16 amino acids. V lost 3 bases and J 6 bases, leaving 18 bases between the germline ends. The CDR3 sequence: CASSLRGPLPPNEQFF. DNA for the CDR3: TGTGCCAGCAGTTTGAGAGGGCCTCTTCCGCCCAATGAGCAGTTCTTC.

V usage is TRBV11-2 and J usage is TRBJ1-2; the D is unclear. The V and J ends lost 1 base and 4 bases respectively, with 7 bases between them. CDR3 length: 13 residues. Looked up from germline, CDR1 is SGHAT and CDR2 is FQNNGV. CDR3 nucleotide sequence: TGTGCCAGCAGCTTAGGCTGGTTCTATGGCTACACCTTC. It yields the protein CASSLGWFYGYTF.

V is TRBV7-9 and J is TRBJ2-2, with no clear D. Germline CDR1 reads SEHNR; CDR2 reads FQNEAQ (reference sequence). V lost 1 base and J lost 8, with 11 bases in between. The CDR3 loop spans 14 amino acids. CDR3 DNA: TGTGCCAGCAGCTTAGGGACGGACCGGGGGGAGCTGTTTTTT. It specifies CASSLGTDRGELFF. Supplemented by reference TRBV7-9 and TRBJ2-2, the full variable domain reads DTGVSQNPRHKITKRGQNVTFRCDPISEHNRLYWYRQTLGQGPEFLTYFQNEAQLEKSRLLSDRFSAERPKGSFSTLEIQRTEQGDSAMYLCASSLGTDRGELFFGEGSRLTVL.

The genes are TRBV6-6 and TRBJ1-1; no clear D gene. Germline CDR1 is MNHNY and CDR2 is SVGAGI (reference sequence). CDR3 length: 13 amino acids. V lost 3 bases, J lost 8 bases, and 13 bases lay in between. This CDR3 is CASSYNLGGEAFF. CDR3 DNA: TGTGCCAGCAGTTATAATTTGGGAGGGGAAGCTTTCTTT.

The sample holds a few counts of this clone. The CDR3 spells CASSAALGQETQYF. The CDR3 region has the DNA TGTGCCAGCAGTGCAGCGTTGGGACAAGAGACCCAGTACTTC. The V and J genes are TRBV25-1 and TRBJ2-5; D is undetermined. The CDR3 is 14 amino acids. Trimming took off 4 bases at V and 2 bases at J, with 11 bases between the two ends. Per the germline V gene, CDR1 is MGHDK and CDR2 is SYGVNS.

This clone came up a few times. The CDR3 region has the DNA TGTGCCAGCAGCTTGGGAATCGATAGCGGGGGAGAGACCCAGTACTTC. This translates into CASSLGIDSGGETQYF. The chain couples TRBV7-8 to TRBJ2-5; 9 bases match TRBD2. V was clipped by 3 bases and J by 4 bases; unmatched bases: 9. The CDR3 covers 16 residues. Germline CDR1 is SGHVS and CDR2 is FQNEAQ.

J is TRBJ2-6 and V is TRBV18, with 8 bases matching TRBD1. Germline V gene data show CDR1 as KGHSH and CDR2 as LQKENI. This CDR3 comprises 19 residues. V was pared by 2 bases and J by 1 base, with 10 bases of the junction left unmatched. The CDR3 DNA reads TGTGCCAGCTCACCAAGGGCCGGACAGGGAGGATCTGGGGCCAACGTCCTGACTTTC. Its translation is CASSPRAGQGGSGANVLTF.

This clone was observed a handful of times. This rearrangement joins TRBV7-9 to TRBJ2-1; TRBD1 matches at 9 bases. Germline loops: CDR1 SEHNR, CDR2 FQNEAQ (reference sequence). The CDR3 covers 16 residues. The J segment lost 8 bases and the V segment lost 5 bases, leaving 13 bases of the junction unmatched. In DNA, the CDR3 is TGTGCCAGCAGCCCCTTAGGGGACAGGGCGGGGGATGAGCAGTTCTTC. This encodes CASSPLGDRAGDEQFF.

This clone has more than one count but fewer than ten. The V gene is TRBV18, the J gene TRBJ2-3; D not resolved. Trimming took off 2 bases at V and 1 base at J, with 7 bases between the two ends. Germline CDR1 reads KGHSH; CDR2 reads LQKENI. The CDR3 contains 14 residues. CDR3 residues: CASSPESGTDTQYF. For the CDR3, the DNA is TGTGCCAGCTCACCAGAATCGGGCACAGATACGCAGTATTTT. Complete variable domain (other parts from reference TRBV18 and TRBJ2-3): NAGVMQNPRHLVRRRGQEARLRCSPMKGHSHVYWYRQLPEEGLKFMVYLQKENIIDESGMPKERFSAEFPKEGPSILRIQQVVRGDSAAYFCASSPESGTDTQYFGPGTRLTVL.

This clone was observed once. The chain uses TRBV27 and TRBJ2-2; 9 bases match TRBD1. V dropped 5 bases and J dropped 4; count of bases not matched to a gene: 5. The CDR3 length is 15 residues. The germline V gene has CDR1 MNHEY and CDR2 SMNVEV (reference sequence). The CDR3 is CASSPRDRVTGELFF. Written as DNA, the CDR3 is TGTGCCAGCAGTCCCCGGGACAGGGTCACCGGGGAGCTGTTTTTT.

CDR3 in DNA: TGTGCCAGCAGCTCGGGACAGGATAGCAATCAGCCCCAGCATTTT. It translates to CASSSGQDSNQPQHF. The J gene is TRBJ1-5, the V gene TRBV7-9; TRBD1 aligns across 8 bases. The CDR3 covers 15 residues. Trimming cost V 4 bases and J 0 bases; bases outside gene matches: 2. The germline gives CDR1 SEHNR, CDR2 FQNEAQ (reference sequence).

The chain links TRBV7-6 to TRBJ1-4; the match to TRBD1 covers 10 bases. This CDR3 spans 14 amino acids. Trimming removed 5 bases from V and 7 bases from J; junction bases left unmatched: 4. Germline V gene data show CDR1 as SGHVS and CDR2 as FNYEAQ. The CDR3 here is CASSKGQGSEKLFF. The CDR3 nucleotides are TGTGCCAGCAGCAAGGGACAGGGGAGTGAAAAACTGTTTTTT.